This T cell receptor beta chain appears in the sequencing data of a study of PD-L1 blockade in urothelial cancer. Overall study context: From 0 to 3 prior chemotherapy regimens had been given to the patients.

The protocol was immunoSEQ multiplex PCR, while the TCRdb copy is restricted to in-frame clones and leaves out a portion. The repertoire includes more than 85,000 clones, about 89% of them detected once, and approximately 0.88% sits in the top ten. Study-wide results and caveats: Clonality of blood TCR below the median before treatment predicted better survival.

Germline trimming cut 7 bases from V and 2 bases from J; bases unmatched to any gene: 8. CDR3 size: 16 residues. Per germline, CDR1 MNHEY and CDR2 SMNVEV (reference sequence). This clone was counted a single time. Its antigen is unidentified. The TCR was taken from an elderly woman with urothelial cancer. The sequencing used PBMCs, collected around atezolizumab (anti-PD-L1) treatment. J is TRBJ2-1 and V is TRBV27; 10 bases are a match to TRBD2. CDR3 nucleotide sequence: TGTGCCAGCACCCCCGGACTAGCGGCCGCCTACAATGAGCAGTTCTTC. This encodes CASTPGLAAAYNEQFF.